The 24 T cell receptor beta chains below all came from one sample that was sequenced in a study of T cell responses to AZD1222 COVID-19 vaccine. The repertoire was sequenced with immunoSEQ multiplex PCR; TCRdb's copy has only in-frame clones and lacks some. The repertoire holds roughly 96,000 clones, over 75% seen once, with 9% to 13% in the top ten. The input for sequencing was peripheral blood, taken 28 days after the second AZD1222 dose. Receptors originate from an adult who received the AZD1222 COVID-19 vaccine.

The chain has TRBV6-5 and TRBJ1-1; tentative D call: TRBD1 (6 bases). Germline CDR1 is MNHEY and CDR2 is SVGAGI. V lost 8 bases, J lost 1 base, and 14 bases lay in between. There are 14 residues in the CDR3. The CDR3 DNA reads TGTGCCAGCGATGACGAGGGGGGGAACACTGAAGCTTTCTTT. This gives the protein CASDDEGGNTEAFF.

The chain employs TRBV9 and TRBJ2-7; no clear D gene. Germline V gives CDR1 SGDLS, CDR2 YYNGEE. The CDR3 has 13 residues. V was shortened by 3 bases and J by 6 bases, with 13 bases between the two germline ends. For the CDR3, the DNA is TGTGCCAGCAGCGCCCCAGGAGAAGGCGAGCAGTACTTC. Translated, it gives CASSAPGEGEQYF.

The V call is TRBV5-6, the J call TRBJ1-2; the match to TRBD1 covers 8 bases. V shed 3 bases, J shed 3 bases, and the junction held 4 bases outside the gene matches. The germline V gene encodes CDR1 SGHDT and CDR2 YYEEEE. The length of the CDR3 is 14 residues. Here the CDR3 reads CASSSGGLDYGYTF. The CDR3 coding sequence is TGTGCCAGCAGCTCAGGGGGCTTGGACTATGGCTACACCTTC.

The chain links TRBV7-2 to TRBJ2-5, with D unresolved. Germline CDR1 reads SGHTA; CDR2 reads FQGNSA. The CDR3 spans 14 residues. The germline V and J ends were trimmed by 0 bases and 3 bases, with 8 bases remaining between them. The CDR3 sequence is CASSLASLKETQYF. In nucleotides, the CDR3 is TGTGCCAGCAGCTTAGCGTCCTTAAAAGAGACCCAGTACTTC.

This clone was seen just once. This CDR3 is CASRGSRGANYEQYF. The CDR3 DNA sequence: TGTGCCAGCAGGGGATCCAGGGGGGCTAACTACGAGCAGTACTTC. The chain is built from TRBV2 and TRBJ2-7; D is perhaps TRBD1 (7 bases). The germline V gene encodes CDR1 SNHLY and CDR2 FYNNEI. This CDR3 is 15 amino acids long. Trimming cost V 6 bases and J 3 bases, with 18 bases left between them.

The chain uses TRBV7-9 and TRBJ1-2; D not resolved. V lost 3 bases and J lost 1, with 12 bases in between. CDR1 and CDR2 from the germline V gene are SEHNR and FQNEAQ (reference sequence). The CDR3 has 15 amino acids. In nucleotides, the CDR3 is TGTGCCAGCAGCTTCCCGGGAGGGATTAACTATGGCTACACCTTC. Amino acids: CASSFPGGINYGYTF.

The chain is built from TRBV24-1 and TRBJ2-1; 9 bases are a match to TRBD1. J was trimmed by 7 bases and V by 3 bases; bases with no gene match: 6. Germline CDR1 is KGHDR and CDR2 is SFDVKD. CDR3 length equals 15 residues. DNA for the CDR3: TGTGCCACCAGTGATAAACAGGGGGCTGAGAATGAGCAGTTCTTC. This gives the protein CATSDKQGAENEQFF.

Here the CDR3 reads CASSVEERGGPETQYF. CDR3 bases: TGTGCCAGCAGCGTAGAGGAGAGAGGGGGGCCGGAGACCCAGTACTTC. The V and J genes are TRBV9 and TRBJ2-5; D assignment may be TRBD1 or TRBD2 (6 bases each). Trimming left V 0 bases short and J 5 bases short, with 17 bases between. Germline V gives CDR1 SGDLS, CDR2 YYNGEE. The CDR3 runs to 16 residues.

This chain uses TRBV4-2 with TRBJ1-3; D unresolved. The V and J ends lost 1 base and 4 bases respectively, with 5 bases between them. CDR1 LGHNA and CDR2 YNFKEQ come from the germline V gene. The CDR3 spans 13 residues. CDR3 loop: CASSQGWGNTIYF. DNA of the CDR3: TGTGCCAGCAGCCAAGGCTGGGGAAACACCATATATTTT.

V gene TRBV30 combines with J gene TRBJ1-2; D is undetermined. Looked up from germline, CDR1 is GTSNPN and CDR2 is SVGIG (reference sequence). V lost 2 bases to trimming and J lost 3 bases, with 13 bases between them. This CDR3 has 14 amino acids. The CDR3 DNA reads TGTGCCTGGAGTCGCTTTGTGGGTGACTATGGCTACACCTTC. Translation gives CAWSRFVGDYGYTF. Together with reference TRBV30 and TRBJ1-2, the CDR3 gives the full variable domain: SQTIHQWPATLVQPVGSPLSLECTVEGTSNPNLYWYRQAAGRGLQLLFYSVGIGQISSEVPQNLSASRPQDRQFILSSKKLLLSDSGFYLCAWSRFVGDYGYTFGSGTRLTVV.

The chain is built from TRBV10-3 and TRBJ2-7; unclear D gene. The germline CDR1 and CDR2 sequences are ENHRY and SYGVKD. Trimming left V 5 bases short and J 2 bases short, with 13 bases between. The CDR3 consists of 14 residues. The CDR3 spells CAISTAPSAYEQYF. CDR3 bases: TGTGCCATCAGTACCGCTCCTTCGGCCTACGAGCAGTACTTC.

J is TRBJ2-3 and V is TRBV13; TRBD2 matches at 14 bases. V lost 0 bases to trimming and J lost 6 bases; unmatched junction nucleotides: 2. There are 16 residues in the CDR3. The germline V gene encodes CDR1 PRHDT and CDR2 FYEKMQ (reference sequence). The CDR3 coding sequence is TGTGCCAGCAGCTTAGGGACTAGCGGGGGGGGCGATACGCAGTATTTT. Translation gives CASSLGTSGGGDTQYF.

This chain uses TRBV11-3 with TRBJ2-7; D call uncertain. Per the germline V gene, CDR1 is SGHNT and CDR2 is YENEEA. This CDR3 is built from 13 residues. Between the trimmed V and J ends, which lost 0 bases and 6 bases, there was a span of 9 bases. The CDR3 DNA sequence: TGTGCCAGCAGCTTAGAGCTATCCCGCGAGCAGTACTTC. This encodes CASSLELSREQYF.

V gene TRBV7-9 combines with J gene TRBJ2-7, with 11 positions matching TRBD2. CDR1 is SEHNR and CDR2 is FQNEAQ in the germline V gene (reference sequence). V was clipped by 1 base and J by 3 bases; unmatched bases: 5. The CDR3 extends over 16 amino acids. The CDR3 DNA is TGTGCCAGCAGCTTAGGACTAGCGGGACGGAGCTACGAGCAGTACTTC. Amino acids: CASSLGLAGRSYEQYF.

V gene TRBV5-4 combines with J gene TRBJ2-7; 10 bases are a match to TRBD2. The CDR3 runs 15 residues. J was trimmed by 3 bases and V by 0 bases; bases with no gene match: 3. Germline V lookup: CDR1 SGHNT, CDR2 YYREEE (reference sequence). This CDR3 is CASSLASGRGYEQYF. The CDR3 DNA reads as TGTGCCAGCAGCTTGGCCAGCGGGAGGGGCTACGAGCAGTACTTC.

This clone is a singleton in its sample. CDR3 DNA sequence: TGCGCCAGCAGCCAAGATTCAGCGGGGGGCCACACAGATACGCAGTATTTT. It encodes CASSQDSAGGHTDTQYF. The chain recombines TRBV4-3 with TRBJ2-3, with 9 bases that match TRBD2. Trimming at V came to 0 bases and at J to 2 bases, leaving 6 bases not matched to a gene. The CDR3 loop spans 17 amino acids. Germline CDR1 LGHNA, CDR2 YSLEER.

The V call is TRBV30, the J call TRBJ2-3; 9 positions match TRBD2. CDR1 is GTSNPN and CDR2 is SVGIG in the germline V gene (reference sequence). J gave up 4 bases and V 4 bases, and 9 bases lay outside the gene matches. CDR3 length equals 15 residues. In DNA form, the CDR3 reads TGTGCCTGGACCAACGGGTTAGCGGGAGCAGATACGCAGTATTTT. Protein: CAWTNGLAGADTQYF.

The chain links TRBV5-1 to TRBJ2-5; a possible D gene is TRBD1 (7 bases). The CDR3 runs to 14 residues. Germline V gives CDR1 SGHRS, CDR2 YFSETQ. The ends were cut back, 4 bases at V and 3 bases at J, with 13 bases in the middle. The CDR3 spells CASSPTRGEETQYF. DNA of the CDR3: TGCGCCAGCAGCCCTACCAGGGGGGAAGAGACCCAGTACTTC.

The gene calls are TRBV28 and TRBJ2-7; TRBD2 matches 14 bases. The CDR3 loop spans 14 amino acids. The trim removed 5 bases at V and 5 bases at J, leaving 2 bases unmatched. Germline V gives CDR1 MDHEN, CDR2 SYDVKM. The CDR3 reads CASSGTSGSHEQYF. The CDR3 DNA reads as TGTGCCAGCAGTGGGACTAGCGGGAGCCACGAGCAGTACTTC.

The count of this clone is one. The CDR3 DNA reads as TGCGCCAGCAGCCAATGGCCGGGCTACGAGCAGTACTTC. Protein sequence: CASSQWPGYEQYF. The genes are TRBV4-1 and TRBJ2-7, with no clear D. The germline gives CDR1 MGHRA, CDR2 YSYEKL. The CDR3 spans 13 residues. Trimming stripped 2 bases from V and 3 bases from J, with 8 bases between.

The chain employs TRBV10-3 and TRBJ1-1, with 10 bases fitting TRBD1. The CDR3 extends over 16 amino acids. Trimming at V came to 0 bases and at J to 1 base, leaving 2 bases not matched to a gene. The germline V gene encodes CDR1 ENHRY and CDR2 SYGVKD. The CDR3 region has the DNA TGTGCCATCAGTGAGTCGACAGGGGGCCGGAACACTGAAGCTTTCTTT. As protein: CAISESTGGRNTEAFF.

J is TRBJ2-7 and V is TRBV11-2, with TRBD2 matching 12 bases. V lost 1 base to trimming and J lost 6 bases; unmatched junction nucleotides: 10. CDR3 length: 17 amino acids. Germline CDR1 and CDR2: SGHAT and FQNNGV. CDR3 region: CASSLGLAGGPMGEQYF. CDR3 nucleotide sequence: TGTGCCAGCAGCTTAGGGCTAGCGGGAGGGCCAATGGGCGAGCAGTACTTC. The full variable domain, rest sourced from reference TRBV11-2 and TRBJ2-7, is EAGVAQSPRYKIIEKRQSVAFWCNPISGHATLYWYQQILGQGPKLLIQFQNNGVVDDSQLPKDRFSAERLKGVDSTLKIQPAKLEDSAVYLCASSLGLAGGPMGEQYFGPGTRLTVT.

This clone appeared a single time. The chain has TRBV6-5 and TRBJ1-6; D is uncertain. CDR1 and CDR2 from the germline V gene are MNHEY and SVGAGI. This CDR3 region has 13 residues. Trimming took 2 bases from V and 5 from J, leaving 4 bases between them. CDR3 sequence reads: CASSYPDNSPLHF. The CDR3 DNA reads TGTGCCAGCAGTTACCCCGATAATTCACCCCTCCACTTT.

The chain is built from TRBV5-1 and TRBJ1-1; D is undetermined. V was cut by 3 bases and J by 0 bases, with 12 bases left in between. The CDR3 extends over 15 amino acids. Germline V lookup: CDR1 SGHRS, CDR2 YFSETQ. The CDR3 DNA is TGCGCCAGCAGCTCTAATCCCCTCATGAACACTGAAGCTTTCTTT. It encodes CASSSNPLMNTEAFF.